The entry that follows covers one TCR beta chain sequence. What it binds is unknown. Germline V gene data show CDR1 as SGHNT and CDR2 as YENEEA. This CDR3 spans 15 amino acids. V lost 1 base to trimming and J lost 1 base, with 10 bases between them. Lesional scalp punch biopsies and peripheral blood came from alopecia areata patients. TCR sequencing used cDNA made by reverse transcription of extracted RNA. The repertoire was sequenced with immunoSEQ multiplex PCR; TCRdb's copy has only in-frame clones and lacks some. The profile shows about 20,000 clones, around 62% of them singletons. The record originates from a study of CD8+ T cells in alopecia areata. Study-wide findings and caveats: Scalp repertoires also include resident alphabeta T cells from normal skin.

The genes are TRBV11-3 and TRBJ2-5; D possibly corresponds to TRBD2 (6 bases). This TCR came from a human donor with alopecia areata. Sequences were derived from skin, sampled at week 0. The CDR3 here is CASSLGLAPQETQYF. The CDR3 DNA reads as TGTGCCAGCAGCTTAGGTCTAGCGCCCCAAGAGACCCAGTACTTC.